This TCR beta chain originates from a study of blood T cell repertoires in COVID-19. Study information: COVID-19 samples, acute and convalescent, were from the United States, Italy and Spain. T cells, B-cell-depleted T cells, or PBMCs provided the cDNA or gDNA that served as material.

V trimming: 0 bases; J trimming: 3 bases; junction bases outside the gene matches: 4. The CDR3 runs 16 residues. Germline CDR1 SGDLS, CDR2 YYNGEE. Per the study methods: Cell counts per sample came from amplifying reference gene primers. Profiling relied on immunoSEQ multiplex PCR, and the TCRdb table lists in-frame clones only, not all of them. That table is the source of V, J and clone size, and D and trimming were worked out from the DNA. The table lists some 130,000 clones, approximately 80% of them singletons, with approximately 9.9% in the top ten. Sample: peripheral blood. The receptor was derived from a man in his sixties who had recovered from COVID-19. The V and J genes are TRBV9 and TRBJ2-3; 10 positions agree with TRBD2. The CDR3, as DNA: TGTGCCAGCAGCGTAGGGACTAGCGGAAGTACAGATACGCAGTATTTT. Translation gives CASSVGTSGSTDTQYF.